Listed below are T cell receptor beta chains from one sample, sequenced in a study of blood T cells in healthy people across ages. TCRdb recomputed calls from the 5' RACE reads with MiXCR, one row per CDR3 protein. Of over 600,000 distinct CDR3 sequences in the sample, 35% to 50% are singletons; the top ten hold 15% to 20%. The sequencing input was blood. The receptors shown here come from a man at least 80 years old in good health. Each CDR3 is given with its conserved first and last residue. D genes are given only for firm matches. Expanded clones get a size class; other rows say once, few or many, or leave the size out.

.	once	TRBV5-6	TRBJ2-5	TGTGCCAGCAGCTTCACTACCACGGAGACCCAGTACTTC	CASSFTTTETQYF
.	.	TRBV5-1	TRBJ2-1	TGCGCCAGCAGCTTGGTTCCCCTAGGCAATGAGCAGTTCTTC	CASSLVPLGNEQFF
.	few	TRBV6-5	TRBJ1-6	TGTGCCAGCAGTTCCGCCAACAGGGAATCACCCCTCCACTTT	CASSSANRESPLHF
TRBD1	.	TRBV11-1	TRBJ2-1	TGTGCCAGCAGCGCCGACAGGGGGATGGGTTGGCGGGGGAGATACAATGAGCAGTTCTTC	CASSADRGMGWRGRYNEQFF
TRBD2	.	TRBV20-1	TRBJ2-1	TGCAGTCCAATTCCCGTTAGCGGGAGCGCCTACAATGAGCAGTTCTTC	CSPIPVSGSAYNEQFF
.	.	TRBV5-1	TRBJ2-5	TGCGCCAGCACCCCTCAGTGGGGCTCGGAGACCCAGTACTTC	CASTPQWGSETQYF
.	.	TRBV3-1	TRBJ2-3	TGTGCCAGCAGCCAAACCGGGACGCCCACAGATACGCGGTATTTT	CASSQTGTPTDTRYF
TRBD2	few	TRBV6-2/TRBV6-3	TRBJ2-1	TGTGCCAGCAGTTACGGGCTAGCGGGGCACAATGAGCAGTTCTTC	CASSYGLAGHNEQFF
.	.	TRBV7-2	TRBJ2-1	TGTGCCAACAGCGTACGGATCACCTACAATGAGCAGTTCTTC	CANSVRITYNEQFF
.	few	TRBV5-1	TRBJ2-1	TGCGCCAGCAGCTTGGTAATGGGTGGCGGGGCCGAGCAGTTCTTC	CASSLVMGGGAEQFF
.	few	TRBV10-3	TRBJ2-1	TGTGCCATCAGCTTTGACAGGAATGAGCAGTTCTTC	CAISFDRNEQFF
.	.	TRBV9	TRBJ2-3	TGTGCCAGCAGCCGACAGCAATCCCGCACAGATACGCAGTATTTT	CASSRQQSRTDTQYF
.	.	TRBV6-5	TRBJ2-6	TGTGCCAGCAGTCCCCGGGGGAGCACTGGGGCCAACGTCCTGACTTTC	CASSPRGSTGANVLTF
.	.	TRBV7-9	TRBJ1-4	TGTGCCAGCAGCCCTCGGGGCGGAGCACTTGAAAAACTGTTTTTT	CASSPRGGALEKLFF
TRBD2	.	TRBV5-1	TRBJ2-1	TGCGCCAGCAGCGCAAGACTAGCGAGAATCTACAATGAGCAGTTCTTC	CASSARLARIYNEQFF
TRBD1	few	TRBV12-3/TRBV12-4	TRBJ2-5	TGTGCCAGCAGAAAAACCGGGACAGAGCCAGAGACCCAGTACTTC	CASRKTGTEPETQYF
TRBD1	few	TRBV5-1	TRBJ1-1	TGCGCCAGCAGCTTGTTAGGACAGGGGACCACTGAAGCTTTCTTT	CASSLLGQGTTEAFF
.	.	TRBV27	TRBJ2-5	TGTGCCAGCGGTCTCAGGGAGACCCAGTACTTC	CASGLRETQYF
.	many	TRBV14	TRBJ2-1	TGTGCCAGCAGCCGGGGAGGGGGCATACGGTACAATGAGCAGTTCTTC	CASSRGGGIRYNEQFF
.	few	TRBV7-2	TRBJ2-7	TGTGCCAGCAGCGTAGAGGTGTCCCGCGAGCAGTACTTC	CASSVEVSREQYF
TRBD1	.	TRBV28	TRBJ2-1	TGTGCCAGCAGTGTGCGACAGGGAATTGGGGATGAGCAGTTCTTC	CASSVRQGIGDEQFF
.	.	TRBV20-1	TRBJ2-5	TGCAGTGCCAGAACCTCTGAGGGGCCCGAGACCCAGTACTTC	CSARTSEGPETQYF